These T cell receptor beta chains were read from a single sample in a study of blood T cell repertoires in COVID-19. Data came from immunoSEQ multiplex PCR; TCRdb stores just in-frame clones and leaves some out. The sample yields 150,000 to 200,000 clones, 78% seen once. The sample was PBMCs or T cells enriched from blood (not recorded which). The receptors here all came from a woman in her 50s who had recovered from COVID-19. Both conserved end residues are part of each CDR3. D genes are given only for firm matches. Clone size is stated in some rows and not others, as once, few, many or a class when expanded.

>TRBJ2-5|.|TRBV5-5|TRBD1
TGTGCCAGCAGCCGAACCGGGACAGGGGGAGAGACCCAGTACTTC
CASSRTGTGGETQYF
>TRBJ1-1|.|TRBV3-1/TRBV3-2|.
TGTGCCAGCAGCCAAGATATGGAGGGGCGTGCTTTCTTT
CASSQDMEGRAFF
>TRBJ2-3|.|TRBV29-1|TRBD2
TGCAGCGTTCCTAGCGGGAAGGCAGATACGCAGTATTTT
CSVPSGKADTQYF
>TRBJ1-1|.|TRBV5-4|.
TGTGCCAGCAGCACGACTGTGAGTGAAGCTTTCTTT
CASSTTVSEAFF
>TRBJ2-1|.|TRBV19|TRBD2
TGTGCCAGTAGGGGCAGACTAGCGGGGCTCTACAATGAGCAGTTCTTC
CASRGRLAGLYNEQFF
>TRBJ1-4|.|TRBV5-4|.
TGTGCCAGCAGCCCCGGTTTCCAGGGAACTAATGAAAAACTGTTTTTT
CASSPGFQGTNEKLFF
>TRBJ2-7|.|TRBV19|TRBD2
TGTGCCAGTAGTACCATAGCGGGAGGCTCCTACGAGCAGTACTTC
CASSTIAGGSYEQYF
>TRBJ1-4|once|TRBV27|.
TGTGCCACCTCTACAGGGCTTGGAAAACTGTTTTTT
CATSTGLGKLFF
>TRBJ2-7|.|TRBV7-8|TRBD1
TGTGCCAGCAGCCAATACAGGGGGCCCTCAGACGAGCAGTACTTC
CASSQYRGPSDEQYF
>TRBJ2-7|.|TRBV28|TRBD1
TGTGCCAGCAGTTCAGGACAGGCCCACGAGCAGTACTTC
CASSSGQAHEQYF
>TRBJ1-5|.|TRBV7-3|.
TGTGCCAGCAGCCCGAGCGGCAATCAGCCCCAGCATTTT
CASSPSGNQPQHF
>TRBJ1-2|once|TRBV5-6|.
TGTGCCAGCAGCGTACGGAGTGGGTTACGATATGGCTACACCTTC
CASSVRSGLRYGYTF
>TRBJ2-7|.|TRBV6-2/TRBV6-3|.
TGTGCCAGCAGTACCCTCCGCCGGACGGGGAGCTACGAGCAGTACTTC
CASSTLRRTGSYEQYF
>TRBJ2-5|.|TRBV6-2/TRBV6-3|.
TGTGCCAGCAACCCTAGTAGCGAGACCCAGTACTTC
CASNPSSETQYF
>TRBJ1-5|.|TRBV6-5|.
TGTGCCAGCAGCGGACACCCCAATCAGCCCCAGCATTTT
CASSGHPNQPQHF
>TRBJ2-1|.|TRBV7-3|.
TGTGCCAGCAGCTTCGCAGGGGCCAATGAGCAGTTCTTC
CASSFAGANEQFF
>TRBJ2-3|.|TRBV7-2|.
TGTGCCAGCAGCTTAGGCCCAGGGGCAGATACGCAGTATTTT
CASSLGPGADTQYF
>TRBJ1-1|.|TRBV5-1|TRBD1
TGCGCCAGCAGCTTGGTGATGGGACAGGGTGACACTGAAGCTTTCTTT
CASSLVMGQGDTEAFF
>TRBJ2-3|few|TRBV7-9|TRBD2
TGTGCCAGCAGCTTAGCTAGCGGGAGGGCCCGGGATACGCAGTATTTT
CASSLASGRARDTQYF
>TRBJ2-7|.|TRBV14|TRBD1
TGTGCCAGTAGCCAAGTGGCAGGGGGATCGTCCGAGCAGTACTTC
CASSQVAGGSSEQYF
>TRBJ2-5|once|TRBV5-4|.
TGTGCCAGCATACCCGCAGGGCGCGAGACCCAGTACTTC
CASIPAGRETQYF
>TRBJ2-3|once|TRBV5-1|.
TGCGCCAGCAGCTTGGGCGGGAAAAGCACAGATACGCAGTATTTT
CASSLGGKSTDTQYF
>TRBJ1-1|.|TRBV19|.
TGTGCCAGTAGTTCTGCGGCGGGAGGGACTGAAGCTTTCTTT
CASSSAAGGTEAFF
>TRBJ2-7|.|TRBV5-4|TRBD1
TGTGCCAGCAGCTGGGGACAGAACGACGAGCAGTACTTC
CASSWGQNDEQYF
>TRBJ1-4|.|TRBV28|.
TGTGCCAGCAGGCCAAGCAGGGATCTCAACGAAAAACTGTTTTTT
CASRPSRDLNEKLFF
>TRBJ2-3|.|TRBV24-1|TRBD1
TGTGCCACCAGTGATTATGGACAGGGGGCTTCCCGGGCAGATACGCAGTATTTT
CATSDYGQGASRADTQYF
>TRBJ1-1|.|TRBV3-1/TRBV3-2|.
TGTGCCAGCAGCATATGGGATGGCGGGGAAGCTTTCTTT
CASSIWDGGEAFF
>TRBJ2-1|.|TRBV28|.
TGTGCCAGCAGTTTACGGGCAGGACTCCTTTCCTACAATGAGCAGTTCTTC
CASSLRAGLLSYNEQFF
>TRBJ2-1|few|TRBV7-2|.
TGTGCCAGCAGCTTTACAGGGAGGGGACACAATGAGCAGTTCTTC
CASSFTGRGHNEQFF
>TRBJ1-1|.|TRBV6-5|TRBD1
TGTGCCAGCAGTTACTCGGGGACAGGGGTTAACACTGAAGCTTTCTTT
CASSYSGTGVNTEAFF
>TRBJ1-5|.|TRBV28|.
TGTGCCAGCAGTCCGAGCGGAACGGATGTAAATCAGCCCCAGCATTTT
CASSPSGTDVNQPQHF
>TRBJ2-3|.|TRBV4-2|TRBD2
TGTGCCAGCAGCCAAGATCGACTAGCGGGCGGGGATACGCAGTATTTT
CASSQDRLAGGDTQYF
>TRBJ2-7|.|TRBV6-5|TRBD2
TGTGCCAGCAGTTACAGCCAGGCGGGAGGGCCTGGTGAGCAGTACTTC
CASSYSQAGGPGEQYF
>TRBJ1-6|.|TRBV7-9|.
TGTGCCAGCAGCTTAGCACAGTTGCCCCTCCACTTT
CASSLAQLPLHF
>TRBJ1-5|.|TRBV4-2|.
TGTGCCAGCAGCCAAGACACAGGGCAGAAAAATCAGCCCCAGCATTTT
CASSQDTGQKNQPQHF
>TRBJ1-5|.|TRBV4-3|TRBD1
TGCGCCAGCAGCCAAACAGGGGTGGGGAATCAGCCCCAGCATTTT
CASSQTGVGNQPQHF
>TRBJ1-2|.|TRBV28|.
TGTGCCAGCAGTTTAGATACAAGCTATGGCTACACCTTC
CASSLDTSYGYTF
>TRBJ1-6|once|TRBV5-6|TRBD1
TGTGCCAGCGGACCTCAGGGGGGTAATTCACCCCTCCACTTT
CASGPQGGNSPLHF
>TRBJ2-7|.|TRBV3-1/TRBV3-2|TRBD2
TGTGCCAGCAGCCCAAGACTAAGCGGGGGGACCTACGAGCAGTACTTC
CASSPRLSGGTYEQYF
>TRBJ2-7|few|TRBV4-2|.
TGTGCCAGCAGCCAAGATAAGGGACTTGGTAGTTACGAGCAGTACTTC
CASSQDKGLGSYEQYF
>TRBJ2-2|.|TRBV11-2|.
TGTGCCAGCAGCTTAGACAGGGCAGCGAACACCGGGGAGCTGTTTTTT
CASSLDRAANTGELFF
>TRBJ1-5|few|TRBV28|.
TGTGCCAGCAGTCCCCGTGGGGACACGGAAAATCAGCCCCAGCATTTT
CASSPRGDTENQPQHF
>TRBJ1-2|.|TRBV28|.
TGTGCCAGCAGGTCAGGGCCTAACTATGGCTACACCTTC
CASRSGPNYGYTF
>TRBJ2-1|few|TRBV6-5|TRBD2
TGTGCCAGCAGTTCGCCCGGGACTAGCGGGTACAATGAGCAGTTCTTC
CASSSPGTSGYNEQFF
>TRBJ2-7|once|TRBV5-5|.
TGTGCCAGCAGCTTCGGTCTCACCTACGAGCAGTACTTC
CASSFGLTYEQYF
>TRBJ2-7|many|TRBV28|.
TGTGCCAGCAGTCCCGCGGGACCGGTCTACGAGCAGTACTTC
CASSPAGPVYEQYF